The 18 T cell receptor beta chains in this list originate from one sample, sequenced in a study of identical twins. One entry per CDR3 protein results from TCRdb running MiXCR on the 5' RACE reads. The sample carries fewer than 650,000 distinct CDR3 sequences, around 7.5% recorded once. This sample also appeared in a second study, on yellow fever vaccine responses in identical twins.

The sample comprised PBMCs. These receptors all come from a young woman in good health.

This clonotype was picked up a small number of times. The gene calls are TRBV6-1 and TRBJ1-1; D possibly corresponds to TRBD1 (5 bases). The germline V and J ends were trimmed by 6 bases and 3 bases, with 11 bases remaining between them. CDR3 length equals 13 residues. From germline, CDR1 is MNHNS and CDR2 SASEGT. Here the CDR3 DNA reads TGTGCCAGCAGAATGGGACTGCACACTGAAGCTTTCTTT. Protein sequence: CASRMGLHTEAFF.

This clonotype was seen many times. The genes are TRBV12-3 or TRBV12-4 and TRBJ2-3; weak D call: TRBD2 (5 bases). The CDR3 runs 13 residues. V gave up 4 bases and J gave up 5 bases, with 10 bases separating them. The CDR3 spells CASSSQSGDTQYF. CDR3 in DNA: TGTGCCAGCAGTTCCCAAAGCGGAGATACGCAGTATTTT.

This chain's CDR3 is CASTYPGSLANYGYTF. The DNA for the CDR3 is TGTGCCAGCACCTACCCGGGTTCCTTAGCTAACTATGGCTACACCTTC. The chain carries TRBV7-2 and TRBJ1-2; no definite D call. The germline V gene encodes CDR1 SGHTA and CDR2 FQGNSA. The V end lost 7 bases, the J end lost 0 bases, and 18 bases lay between the germline ends. The CDR3 is made up of 16 amino acids.

This clonotype was seen repeatedly, ten times or more. J is TRBJ2-5 and V is TRBV7-2, with 8 positions matching TRBD2. The germline V gene encodes CDR1 SGHTA and CDR2 FQGNSA. The CDR3 covers 14 residues. After removal of 4 bases from V and 4 bases from J, the junction contained 5 bases not matched to a gene. CDR3 loop: CASSSWTSRETQYF. CDR3 coding DNA: TGTGCCAGCAGCTCGTGGACTAGCCGAGAGACCCAGTACTTC.

The rearrangement uses TRBV12-3 or TRBV12-4 and TRBJ1-4; a weak D match, TRBD1 (5 bases). Trimming took off 8 bases at V and 0 bases at J, with 10 bases between the two ends. The CDR3 has 14 amino acids. The DNA for the CDR3 is TGTGCCAGCTACCGGGGGGCAACTAATGAAAAACTGTTTTTT. Its protein product is CASYRGATNEKLFF.

On this clonotype: The germline gene is not matched at one end of the junction; a read error may be the cause. This rearrangement joins TRBV29-1 to TRBJ2-2; no firm D call. Germline V gene sequence: CDR1 SQVTM, CDR2 ANQGSEA. The CDR3 sequence is 15 residues long. The CDR3 DNA follows: TGCAGCGCTGAACCGGCAGGTACCAACACCGGGGAGCTGTTTTTT. Amino acids: CSAEPAGTNTGELFF.

DNA for the CDR3: TGTGCCAGCAGATCCGGGGGATCTGACTATGGCTACACCTTC. This encodes CASRSGGSDYGYTF. The V gene is TRBV11-2, the J gene TRBJ1-2; a weak D match, TRBD1 (5 bases). CDR1 and CDR2 (germline): SGHAT, FQNNGV. Trimming removed 6 bases at V and 3 bases at J, with 14 bases between. The CDR3 extends over 14 amino acids.

This clonotype was seen only a few times. V and J are TRBV4-1 and TRBJ2-1, with D possibly being TRBD2 (6 bases). Trimming cost V 2 bases and J 1 base, with 9 bases left between them. The CDR3 is 15 residues long. Germline V gives CDR1 MGHRA, CDR2 YSYEKL. For the CDR3, the DNA is TGCGCCAGCAGCCAAATAGCGGAGTCCTACAATGAGCAGTTCTTC. Its protein product is CASSQIAESYNEQFF.

In its sample, this clonotype was seen a few times. A junction boundary mismatches the germline segment, possibly from a read error. The chain combines TRBV20-1 with TRBJ2-7; 8 nucleotides match TRBD2. Germline V CDR1 and CDR2: DFQATT, SNEGSKA (reference sequence). The CDR3 length is 16 residues. The CDR3 region has the DNA TGCTGTGCTAGAGGGGCTAGCGGGCCCACCTCCTACGAGCAGTACTTC. Amino acids: CCARGASGPTSYEQYF.

V is TRBV5-1 and J is TRBJ2-1; D is perhaps TRBD1 or TRBD2 (5 bases each). The CDR3 consists of 15 residues. V dropped 4 bases and J dropped 7 bases, with 18 bases sitting between them. Germline V gene lookup returns CDR1 SGHRS and CDR2 YFSETQ. As DNA, the CDR3 is TGCGCCAGCAGCGCGGAAGGGACCCCCACAAATGAGCAGTTCTTC. Translating gives CASSAEGTPTNEQFF.

The chain combines TRBV28 with TRBJ2-2, with 12 bases that match TRBD2. Germline-derived CDR1 and CDR2 are MDHEN and SYDVKM. Unmatched junction bases numbered 5, after V lost 5 bases and J lost 4 bases. The CDR3 is 16 residues long. In DNA form, the CDR3 reads TGTGCCAGCAGTAAGACTAGCGGGGGACTCACCGGGGAGCTGTTTTTT. Its protein product is CASSKTSGGLTGELFF.

This clonotype has at least ten counts. The V and J genes are TRBV12-3 or TRBV12-4 and TRBJ2-7; 7 bases align to TRBD1. The CDR3 spans 13 residues. The V segment lost 3 bases and the J segment 4 bases; nucleotides outside the gene matches: 3. CDR3 amino acids: CASSFLQGYEQYF. CDR3 bases: TGTGCCAGCAGTTTTCTACAGGGGTACGAGCAGTACTTC.

The chain carries TRBV20-1 and TRBJ2-7; D call uncertain. CDR1 and CDR2 from the germline V gene are DFQATT and SNEGSKA (reference sequence). The CDR3 runs to 11 residues. V dropped 0 bases and J dropped 6 bases, with 6 bases sitting between them. In nucleotides, the CDR3 is TGCAGTGCTAGAGACGTAGGCGAGCAGTACTTC. Protein sequence: CSARDVGEQYF.

The chain recombines TRBV6-1 with TRBJ2-1; TRBD2 aligns across 12 bases. CDR1 is MNHNS, CDR2 SASEGT, per germline. The CDR3 has 17 amino acids. J was trimmed by 9 bases and V by 6 bases; bases with no gene match: 15. The CDR3, as DNA: TGTGCCAGCAGCCGAGCCAGCACTAGCGGGAGGCGGAGTGAGCAGTTCTTC. Translation: CASSRASTSGRRSEQFF.

The chain combines TRBV6-5 with TRBJ2-3, with 8 bases lining up with TRBD1. The ends lost 0 bases at V and 4 bases at J; junction bases unmatched: 6. Germline CDR1 MNHEY, CDR2 SVGAGI. CDR3 length equals 16 residues. The CDR3 loop reads CASSYSWTGSSDTQYF. As DNA, the CDR3 is TGTGCCAGCAGTTACTCGTGGACAGGGTCATCAGATACGCAGTATTTT.

The table lists this clonotype with many counts. The chain carries TRBV12-3 or TRBV12-4 and TRBJ1-4; no firm D call. CDR3 size: 15 residues. V was pared by 3 bases and J by 4 bases, with 12 bases between. CDR3 bases: TGTGCCAGCAGTTTGGTAGCGACTGGTAATGAAAAACTGTTTTTT. Amino acid sequence: CASSLVATGNEKLFF.

The J gene is TRBJ2-7, the V gene TRBV12-3 or TRBV12-4; 9 nucleotides line up with TRBD2. The CDR3 has 15 residues. V trimming: 6 bases; J trimming: 2 bases; junction bases outside the gene matches: 8. CDR3 sequence reads: CASSSGAGGPYEQYF. DNA for the CDR3: TGTGCCAGCAGCTCCGGGGCGGGAGGGCCCTACGAGCAGTACTTC.

This chain uses TRBV6-6 with TRBJ2-3; D not resolved. V lost 5 bases and J 4 bases, leaving 10 bases between the germline ends. This CDR3 has 13 residues. The V gene's germline CDR1 is MNHNY and CDR2 SVGAGI (reference sequence). The CDR3 spells CASSRFGADTQYF. CDR3 nucleotide sequence: TGTGCCAGCAGTCGGTTTGGGGCAGATACGCAGTATTTT.